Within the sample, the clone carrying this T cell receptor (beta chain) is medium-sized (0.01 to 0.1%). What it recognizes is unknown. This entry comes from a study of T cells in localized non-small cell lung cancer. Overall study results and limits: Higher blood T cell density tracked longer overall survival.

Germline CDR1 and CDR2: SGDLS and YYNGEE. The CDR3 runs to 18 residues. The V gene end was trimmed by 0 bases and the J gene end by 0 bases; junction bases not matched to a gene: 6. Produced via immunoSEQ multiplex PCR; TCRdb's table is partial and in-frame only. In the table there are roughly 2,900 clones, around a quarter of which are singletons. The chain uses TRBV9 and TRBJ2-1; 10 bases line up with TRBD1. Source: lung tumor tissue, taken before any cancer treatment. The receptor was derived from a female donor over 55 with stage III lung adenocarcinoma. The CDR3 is CASSVGTGGLSSYNEQFF. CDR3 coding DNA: TGTGCCAGCAGCGTAGGGACAGGGGGTTTAAGCTCCTACAATGAGCAGTTCTTC.